This T cell receptor (beta chain) was found in a study of radiotherapy plus CTLA-4 blockade in lung cancer. Produced via immunoSEQ multiplex PCR; TCRdb's table is partial and in-frame only. The repertoire holds around 38,000 clones, with 65% to 90% as singletons. Patients with chemo-refractory metastatic non-small-cell lung cancer received focal radiation plus CTLA-4 blockade with ipilimumab. The germline gives CDR1 LGHNA, CDR2 YSLEER. There are 16 residues in the CDR3. Trimming cost V 0 bases and J 7 bases, with 19 bases left between them. The chain joins TRBV4-3 to TRBJ2-7; tentative D call: TRBD1 (6 bases). This TCR derives from a human donor with non-small cell lung cancer whose response to radiotherapy plus ipilimumab could not be evaluated. The input for sequencing was peripheral blood, taken from a patient treated with radiotherapy plus ipilimumab. The CDR3 here is CASSQDLGQGSREQYF. The DNA for the CDR3 is TGCGCCAGCAGCCAAGATTTGGGTCAGGGGTCGAGGGAGCAGTACTTC.